This entry features one T cell receptor (beta chain) sequence. Assay: immunoSEQ multiplex PCR; the TCRdb copy retains only in-frame clones and omits some. In the table there are 100,000 to 120,000 clones, approximately 90% of which are singletons. The sample is drawn from a study of T cell responses to AZD1222 COVID-19 vaccine. V dropped 6 bases and J dropped 7 bases, with 22 bases sitting between them. Germline V gene sequence: CDR1 MNHEY, CDR2 SVGEGT. The CDR3 extends over 16 amino acids. Source: peripheral blood, taken on day 0 of AZD1222 vaccination. The source is an adult in good health. V usage is TRBV6-2 or TRBV6-3 and J usage is TRBJ2-4; the D gene is possibly TRBD2 (6 bases). The CDR3 here is CASSPGAGWMGNIQYF. The CDR3 coding sequence is TGTGCCAGCAGCCCCGGAGCGGGCTGGATGGGGAACATTCAGTACTTC.